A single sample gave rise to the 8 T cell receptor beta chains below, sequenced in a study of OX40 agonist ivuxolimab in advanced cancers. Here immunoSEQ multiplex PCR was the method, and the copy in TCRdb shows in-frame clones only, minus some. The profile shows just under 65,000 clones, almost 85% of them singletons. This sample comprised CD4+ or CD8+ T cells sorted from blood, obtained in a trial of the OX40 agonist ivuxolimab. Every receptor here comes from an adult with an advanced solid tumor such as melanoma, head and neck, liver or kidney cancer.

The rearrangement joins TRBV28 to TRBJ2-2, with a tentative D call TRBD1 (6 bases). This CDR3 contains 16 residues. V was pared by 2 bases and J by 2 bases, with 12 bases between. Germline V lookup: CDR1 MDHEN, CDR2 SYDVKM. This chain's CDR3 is CASSLRTAYNTGELFF. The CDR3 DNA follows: TGTGCCAGCAGTTTAAGGACAGCCTATAACACCGGGGAGCTGTTTTTT. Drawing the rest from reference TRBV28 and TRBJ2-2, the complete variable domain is DVKVTQSSRYLVKRTGEKVFLECVQDMDHENMFWYRQDPGLGLRLIYFSYDVKMKEKGDIPEGYSVSREKKERFSLILESASTNQTSMYLCASSLRTAYNTGELFFGEGSRLTVL.

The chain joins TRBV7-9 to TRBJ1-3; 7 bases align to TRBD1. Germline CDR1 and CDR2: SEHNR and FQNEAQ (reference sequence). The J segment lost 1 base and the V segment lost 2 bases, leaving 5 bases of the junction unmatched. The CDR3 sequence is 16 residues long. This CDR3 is CASSLTGQSSGNTIYF. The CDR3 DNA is TGTGCCAGCAGCTTAACGGGACAGAGTTCTGGAAACACCATATATTTT.

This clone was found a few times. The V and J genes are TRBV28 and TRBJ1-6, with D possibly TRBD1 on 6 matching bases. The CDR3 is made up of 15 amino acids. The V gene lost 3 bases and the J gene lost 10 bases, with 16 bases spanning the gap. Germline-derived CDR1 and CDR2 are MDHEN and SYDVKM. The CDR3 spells CASSFSAGEESPLHF. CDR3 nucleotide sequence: TGTGCCAGCAGTTTTTCGGCAGGGGAGGAATCACCCCTCCACTTT.

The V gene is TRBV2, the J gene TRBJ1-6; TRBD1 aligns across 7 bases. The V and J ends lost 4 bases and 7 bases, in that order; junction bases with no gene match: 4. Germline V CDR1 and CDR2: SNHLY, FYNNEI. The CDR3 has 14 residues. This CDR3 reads CASSVDRANSPLHF. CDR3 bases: TGTGCCAGCAGTGTTGACAGGGCCAATTCACCCCTCCACTTT.

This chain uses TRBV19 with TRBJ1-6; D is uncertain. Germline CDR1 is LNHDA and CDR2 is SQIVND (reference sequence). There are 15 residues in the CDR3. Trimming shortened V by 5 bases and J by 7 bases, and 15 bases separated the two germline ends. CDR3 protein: CASSLGGDANSPLHF. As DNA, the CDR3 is TGTGCCAGTAGTCTGGGTGGCGATGCCAATTCACCCCTCCACTTT. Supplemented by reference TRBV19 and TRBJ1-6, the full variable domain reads DGGITQSPKYLFRKEGQNVTLSCEQNLNHDAMYWYRQDPGQGLRLIYYSQIVNDFQKGDIAEGYSVSREKKESFPLTVTSAQKNPTAFYLCASSLGGDANSPLHFGNGTRLTVT.

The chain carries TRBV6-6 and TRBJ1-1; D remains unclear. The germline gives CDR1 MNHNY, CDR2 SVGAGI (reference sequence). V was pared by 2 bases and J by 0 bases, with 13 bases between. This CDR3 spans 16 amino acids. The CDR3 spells CASSYRKALMNTEAFF. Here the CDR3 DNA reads TGTGCCAGCAGTTACAGAAAGGCCCTAATGAACACTGAAGCTTTCTTT.

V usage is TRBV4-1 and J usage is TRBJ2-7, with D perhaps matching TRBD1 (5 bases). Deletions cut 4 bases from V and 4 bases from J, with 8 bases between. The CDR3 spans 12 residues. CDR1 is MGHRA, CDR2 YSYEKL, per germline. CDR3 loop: CASSLDSYEQYF. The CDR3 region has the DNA TGCGCCAGCAGCCTTGACAGTTACGAGCAGTACTTC.

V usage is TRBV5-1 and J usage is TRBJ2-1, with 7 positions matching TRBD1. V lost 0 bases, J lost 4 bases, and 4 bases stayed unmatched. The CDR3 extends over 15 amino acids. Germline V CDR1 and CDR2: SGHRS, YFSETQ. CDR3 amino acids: CASSLEGQLYNEQFF. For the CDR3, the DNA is TGCGCCAGCAGCTTGGAGGGACAGCTTTACAATGAGCAGTTCTTC.